These T cell receptor beta chains were read from a single sample in a study of blood T cell repertoires in COVID-19. Sequencing was performed with immunoSEQ multiplex PCR; in TCRdb, only in-frame clones are kept and a portion is missing. This sample has around 150,000 clones; roughly 81% occur once, and the top ten carry 7% to 10%. The sequenced sample consisted of peripheral blood. The receptors derive from a woman aged 60-70 years with COVID-19, enrolled during active disease. CDR3s leave out the opening cysteine and the closing phenylalanine or tryptophan. Each record gives: V gene, J gene, CDR3 protein.

TRBV20-1,TRBJ2-5,SAGTLETQY
TRBV27,TRBJ1-2,ASSARGRINGYT
TRBV19,TRBJ2-3,ATRTSGFTDTQY
TRBV9,TRBJ2-1,ASSVGLTGASYNEQF
TRBV5-6,TRBJ1-2,ASRTRDREFSYNYGYT
TRBV7-7,TRBJ2-2,ASSLAVAGEPTGELF
TRBV5-1,TRBJ1-2,ASSGQGNYGYT
TRBV12-3/TRBV12-4,TRBJ2-7,ASSFRSEQY
TRBV15,TRBJ1-1,ASGDLNTEAF
TRBV6-4,TRBJ2-1,ASSVIGRESEQF
TRBV12-3/TRBV12-4,TRBJ1-4,ASRSPPEKLF
TRBV3-1/TRBV3-2,TRBJ1-4,ASRSRATNEKLF
TRBV14,TRBJ1-2,ASSQVRGRRNYGYT
TRBV6-6,TRBJ1-5,ASSYSVQGNQPQH
TRBV5-5,TRBJ2-4,ASSSLAGDKNIQY
TRBV2,TRBJ1-1,ASILDRGTEAF
TRBV12-3/TRBV12-4,TRBJ2-2,ASSFLLFGELF
TRBV5-1,TRBJ1-2,ASSLEGLDDGYT
TRBV3-1/TRBV3-2,TRBJ1-3,ASSLSGTYNTIY
TRBV6-1,TRBJ1-2,ASSERQYYGYT
TRBV5-1,TRBJ1-1,ASSPQTVNTEAF
TRBV7-2,TRBJ2-1,ASRLAANLAHNEQF
TRBV19,TRBJ1-4,ASSILGQEDEKLF
TRBV27,TRBJ2-4,ASSSPRDRDPLAKNIQY
TRBV6-2/TRBV6-3,TRBJ1-4,ASSTDSNYEKLF
TRBV2,TRBJ1-2,ASSGHYGYT
TRBV11-3,TRBJ1-1,ASSSDMNTEAF
TRBV27,TRBJ1-1,ASSLSVTPSTEAF
TRBV2,TRBJ1-1,ASSGTRDKAF
TRBV28,TRBJ1-3,ASTGQFSGNTIY
TRBV3-1/TRBV3-2,TRBJ1-1,ASSPIRGEAF
TRBV6-5,TRBJ1-1,ASAQVNTEAF
TRBV18,TRBJ2-3,ASSQDATGGYTDTQY
TRBV3-1/TRBV3-2,TRBJ2-7,ASRRGTAYEQY
TRBV19,TRBJ1-1,ASRAGKRTEAF
TRBV7-3,TRBJ2-3,ASSFGGIDTQY
TRBV27,TRBJ2-2,ASSLLPTGGNTGELF
TRBV27,TRBJ2-5,ASSTGLAGVETQY
TRBV5-1,TRBJ2-2,ASSFGSSPTGELF
TRBV7-9,TRBJ1-6,ASSLELNSPLH